This TCR beta chain appears in the sequencing data of a study of CD8+ T cells in alopecia areata. Details on this clone: Its antigen is as yet unknown.

PBMCs served as the source from which CD4+ and CD8+ T cells were sorted. Sequencing used cDNA as its template, made by extracting RNA and reverse transcribing it. The repertoire was sequenced with immunoSEQ multiplex PCR; TCRdb's copy has only in-frame clones and lacks some. The table includes 95,000 to 120,000 clones, 45% to 70% detected once. Study-level points and caveats: Lesional scalp exceeded normal scalp in clonality, especially in alopecia totalis/universalis. Resident alphabeta T-cell populations of normal skin are likewise subject to sequencing in scalp samples. Patients displayed less clarity in TCR sharing than mice, a finding possibly related to HLA.

The ends were cut back, 0 bases at V and 4 bases at J, with 20 bases in the middle. The V gene's germline CDR1 is SGHNT and CDR2 YYREEE (reference sequence). The CDR3 is 17 residues long. This chain joins TRBV5-4 and TRBJ2-7; D is tentatively TRBD1 or TRBD2 (5 bases each). The sequence was obtained from a human donor in good health. What was sequenced was CD8+ T cells sorted from blood. The CDR3 nucleotides are TGTGCCAGCAGCTTGGCCTTTGGGGGACCAGTTCCTTACGAGCAGTACTTC. Its translation is CASSLAFGGPVPYEQYF.